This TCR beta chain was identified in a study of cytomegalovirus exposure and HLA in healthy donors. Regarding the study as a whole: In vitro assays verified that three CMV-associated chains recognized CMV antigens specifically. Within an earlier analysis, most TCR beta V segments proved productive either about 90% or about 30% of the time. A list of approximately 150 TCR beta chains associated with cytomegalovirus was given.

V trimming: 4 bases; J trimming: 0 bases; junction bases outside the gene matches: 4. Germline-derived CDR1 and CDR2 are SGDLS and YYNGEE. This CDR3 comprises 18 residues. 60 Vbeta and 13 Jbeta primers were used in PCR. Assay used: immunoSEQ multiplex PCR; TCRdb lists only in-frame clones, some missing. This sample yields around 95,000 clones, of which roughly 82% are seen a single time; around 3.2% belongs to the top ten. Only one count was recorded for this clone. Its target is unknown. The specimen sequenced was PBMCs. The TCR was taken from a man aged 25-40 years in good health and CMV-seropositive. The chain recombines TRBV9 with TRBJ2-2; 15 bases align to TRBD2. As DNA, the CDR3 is TGTGCCAGCAGCTCCGGACTAGCGGGAGGGCCGAACACCGGGGAGCTGTTTTTT. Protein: CASSSGLAGGPNTGELFF.